The source of this T cell receptor beta chain is a study of blood T cell repertoires in COVID-19. Study as a whole: The United States, Italy and Spain were the sources of the acute and convalescent COVID-19 samples.

The CDR3 sequence is 16 residues long. Germline V gene data show CDR1 as ENHRY and CDR2 as SYGVKD. Trimming took off 0 bases at V and 3 bases at J, with 12 bases between the two ends. The table came from immunoSEQ multiplex PCR; TCRdb's copy has only in-frame clones and leaves some out. The sample has roughly 52,000 clones; approximately 85% are singletons. The sequenced sample consisted of peripheral blood. V and J are TRBV10-3 and TRBJ1-5; D gene unclear. The receptor's source is a human donor in a cohort sampled during active COVID-19. In DNA form, the CDR3 reads TGTGCCATCAGTGAGTCGAAACCACAGTTCAATCAGCCCCAGCATTTT. It encodes CAISESKPQFNQPQHF.